Listed here is a single TCR beta chain. Antigen specificity is unknown. The individuals who served as donors were healthy Caucasians living in Russia, aged about 6 to 100. Sample-barcoded 5' priming and a J-beta primer mix drove a second PCR of roughly 6 to 12 cycles. One entry per CDR3 protein, called by TCRdb with MiXCR from the 5' RACE reads. The sample consists of 650,000 to 950,000 distinct CDR3 sequences, around 43% of them appearing once. This CDR3 region has 15 residues. V lost 4 bases and J lost 6; bases outside the gene matches: 6. Per germline, CDR1 SNHLY and CDR2 FYNNEI. This entry belongs to a study of blood T cells in healthy people across ages. Study-wide results and limits: Possibly confounding the expanded clonotype changes was the fact that donor CMV status was unknown. The fall in TCR beta diversity per million T cells was roughly linear with age. Estimates drawn from one million T cells were deemed to understate diversity.

This rearrangement joins TRBV2 to TRBJ2-1; 10 bases are shared with TRBD2. Sequencing used blood. This TCR was sampled from a man aged 55 to 69 in good health. This CDR3 is CASSAVAGGTNEQFF. The CDR3 bases are TGTGCCAGCAGTGCCGTAGCGGGGGGTACCAATGAGCAGTTCTTC.